The entry below gives a single TCR beta chain sequence along with its context. Its antigen is currently unknown. The data were taken from a study of CD8 T cells in ankylosing spondylitis. CDR1 is MNHEY and CDR2 is SVGAGI in the germline V gene. Deletions cut 0 bases from V and 8 bases from J, with 11 bases between. CDR3 length: 14 residues. Study-level points and caveats: Roughly eight highly homologous variants formed a TCR beta motif that appeared characteristic of ankylosing spondylitis blood. It was reported that disease-linked clones were significantly enriched in matched ankylosing spondylitis synovial fluid.

For TCR beta, libraries came from quantitative 5'-RACE with molecular barcodes. In TCRdb, the 5' RACE reads were re-called with MiXCR into one record per CDR3 protein. The table includes about 200,000 distinct CDR3 sequences, roughly 24% detected once. Specimen: blood, either unsorted or a sorted T cell fraction (not recorded which). This receptor was identified in a male donor with ankylosing spondylitis or in good health (not recorded which). The V and J genes are TRBV6-5 and TRBJ2-1, with no clear D. CDR3 sequence: CASSYSMASYEQFF. The DNA of the CDR3 is TGTGCCAGCAGTTACTCGATGGCTTCGTATGAGCAGTTCTTC.